The present TCR beta chain was sequenced within a study of OX40 agonist ivuxolimab in advanced cancers. Data came from immunoSEQ multiplex PCR; TCRdb stores just in-frame clones and leaves some out. The sample includes 40,000 to 60,000 clones, around 84% of them seen just once. This CDR3 is 16 amino acids long. In germline, CDR1 is SNHLY, CDR2 FYNNEI. V lost 2 bases, J lost 1 base, and 12 bases lay in between. The chain has TRBV2 and TRBJ2-4; D is undetermined. Here the sequenced sample was CD4+ or CD8+ T cells sorted from blood, taken in a trial of the OX40 agonist ivuxolimab. The TCR was taken from an adult with an advanced solid tumor such as melanoma, head and neck, liver or kidney cancer. CDR3 protein: CASSEILAIAKNIQYF. The CDR3 bases are TGTGCCAGCAGTGAAATATTAGCCATTGCCAAAAACATTCAGTACTTC.